This T cell receptor (beta chain) was captured in a study of OX40 agonist ivuxolimab in advanced cancers. At the level of the study: The study reported partial responses in three patients: one hepatocellular carcinoma, two cutaneous melanoma.

Data came from immunoSEQ multiplex PCR; TCRdb stores just in-frame clones and leaves some out. Counted here are about 73,000 clones, more than 80% occurring once; the ten biggest clones make up roughly 9.8%. The V gene lost 6 bases and the J gene lost 7 bases, with 8 bases spanning the gap. Germline V gene sequence: CDR1 SGHTS, CDR2 YDEGEE. This CDR3 has 11 amino acids. Findings and limits, study-wide: On average, CD8+ T cells showed a greater number of expanded clones than CD4+. The study observed clonal expansion of CD4+ and CD8+ blood T cells by week 6 at 0.1 to 3.0 mg/kg.

A few counts support this clone. The antigen is unknown. This specimen was CD4+ or CD8+ T cells sorted from blood, taken in a trial of the OX40 agonist ivuxolimab. V is TRBV5-8 and J is TRBJ1-5; D remains ambiguous. The sequence came from an adult with an advanced solid tumor such as melanoma, head and neck, liver or kidney cancer. CDR3 DNA: TGTGCCAGCACCTTCGGGCAGCCCCAGCATTTT. It codes for CASTFGQPQHF.